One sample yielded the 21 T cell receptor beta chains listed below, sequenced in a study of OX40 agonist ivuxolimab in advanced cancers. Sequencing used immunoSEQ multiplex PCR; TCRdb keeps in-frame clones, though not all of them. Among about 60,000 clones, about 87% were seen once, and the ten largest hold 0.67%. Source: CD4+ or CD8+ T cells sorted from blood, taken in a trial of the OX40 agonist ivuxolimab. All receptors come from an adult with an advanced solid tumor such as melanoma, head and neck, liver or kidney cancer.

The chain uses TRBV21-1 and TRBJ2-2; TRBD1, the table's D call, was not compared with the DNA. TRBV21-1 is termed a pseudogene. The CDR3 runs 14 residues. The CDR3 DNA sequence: TGTGCCAGCCTAGGGGCAGCTGAGGCCGGGGAGCTGTTTTTT. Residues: CASLGAAEAGELFF.

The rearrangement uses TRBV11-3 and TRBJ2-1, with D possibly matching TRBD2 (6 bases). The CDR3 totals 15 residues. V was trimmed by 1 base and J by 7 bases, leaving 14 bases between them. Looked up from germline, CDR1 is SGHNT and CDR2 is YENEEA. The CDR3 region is CASSLGRAMANEQFF. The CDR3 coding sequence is TGTGCCAGCAGCTTAGGGAGGGCCATGGCTAATGAGCAGTTCTTC.

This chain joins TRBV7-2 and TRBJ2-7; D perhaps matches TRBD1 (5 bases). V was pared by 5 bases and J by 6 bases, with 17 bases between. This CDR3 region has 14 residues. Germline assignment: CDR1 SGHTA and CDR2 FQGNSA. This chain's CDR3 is CASSPEQVVGEQYF. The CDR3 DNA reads TGTGCCAGCAGCCCCGAACAGGTGGTGGGCGAGCAGTACTTC.

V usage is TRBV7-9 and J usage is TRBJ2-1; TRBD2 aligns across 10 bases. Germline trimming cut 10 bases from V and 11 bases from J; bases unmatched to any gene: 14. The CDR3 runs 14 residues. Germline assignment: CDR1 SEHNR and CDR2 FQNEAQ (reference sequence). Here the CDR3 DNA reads TGTGCCACCTCGACCGGGACTAGCGACGTTAAGCAGTTCTTC. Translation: CATSTGTSDVKQFF. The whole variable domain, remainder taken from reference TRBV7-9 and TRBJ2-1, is DTGVSQNPRHKITKRGQNVTFRCDPISEHNRLYWYRQTLGQGPEFLTYFQNEAQLEKSRLLSDRFSAERPKGSFSTLEIQRTEQGDSAMYLCATSTGTSDVKQFFGPGTRLTVL.

The CDR3 coding sequence is TGTGCCAGCAGTGAATACAGGGATTATGGCTACACCTTC. Amino acid sequence: CASSEYRDYGYTF. The gene calls are TRBV25-1 and TRBJ1-2; possible D gene TRBD1, 5 bases. CDR1 and CDR2 (germline): MGHDK, SYGVNS. V lost 0 bases, J lost 5 bases, and 7 bases lay in between. CDR3 size: 13 residues.

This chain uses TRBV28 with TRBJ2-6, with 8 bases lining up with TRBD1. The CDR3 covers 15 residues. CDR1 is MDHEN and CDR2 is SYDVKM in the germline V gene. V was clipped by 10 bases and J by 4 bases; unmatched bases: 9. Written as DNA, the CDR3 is TGTGCCACCGCCCAGGGGGCGCGGGGGGCCAACGTCCTGACTTTC. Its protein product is CATAQGARGANVLTF.

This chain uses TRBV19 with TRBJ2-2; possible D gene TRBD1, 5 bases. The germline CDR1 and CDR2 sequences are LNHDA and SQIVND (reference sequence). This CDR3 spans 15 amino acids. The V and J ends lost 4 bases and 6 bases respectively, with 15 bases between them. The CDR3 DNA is TGTGCCAGTAGTACCGAGGCCCAGGGCGCCGGGGAGCTGTTTTTT. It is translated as CASSTEAQGAGELFF.

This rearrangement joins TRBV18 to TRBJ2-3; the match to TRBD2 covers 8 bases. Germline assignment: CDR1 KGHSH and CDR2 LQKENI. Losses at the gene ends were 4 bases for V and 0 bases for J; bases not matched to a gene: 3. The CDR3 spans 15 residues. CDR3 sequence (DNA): TGTGCCAGCTCACAGCGGGAGCTTAGCACAGATACGCAGTATTTT. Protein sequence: CASSQRELSTDTQYF.

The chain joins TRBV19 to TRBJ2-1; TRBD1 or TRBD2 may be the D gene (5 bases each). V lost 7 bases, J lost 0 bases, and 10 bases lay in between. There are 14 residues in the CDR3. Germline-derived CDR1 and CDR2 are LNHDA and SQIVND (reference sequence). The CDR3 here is CASNRDPSYNEQFF. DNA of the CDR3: TGTGCCAGTAATAGGGACCCCTCCTACAATGAGCAGTTCTTC.

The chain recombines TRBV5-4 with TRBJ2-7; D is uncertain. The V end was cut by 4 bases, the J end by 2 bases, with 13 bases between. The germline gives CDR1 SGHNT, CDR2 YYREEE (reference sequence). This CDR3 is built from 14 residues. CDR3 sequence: CASSRGVLPYEQYF. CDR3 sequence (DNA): TGTGCCAGCAGCAGAGGAGTTCTTCCCTACGAGCAGTACTTC.

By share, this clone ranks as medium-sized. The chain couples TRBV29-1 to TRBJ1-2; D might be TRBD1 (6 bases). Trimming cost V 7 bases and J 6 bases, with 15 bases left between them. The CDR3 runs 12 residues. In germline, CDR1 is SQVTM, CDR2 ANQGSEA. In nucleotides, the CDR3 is TGCAGCGCGCGGGACAACGGAGATGGCTACACCTTC. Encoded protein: CSARDNGDGYTF.

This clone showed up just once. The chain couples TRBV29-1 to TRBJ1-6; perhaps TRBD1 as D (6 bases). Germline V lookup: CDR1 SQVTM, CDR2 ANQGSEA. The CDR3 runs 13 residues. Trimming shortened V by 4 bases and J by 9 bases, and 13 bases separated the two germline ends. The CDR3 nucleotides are TGCAGCGTTGCACAGGGAGGAGGTTCACCCCTCCACTTT. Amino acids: CSVAQGGGSPLHF.

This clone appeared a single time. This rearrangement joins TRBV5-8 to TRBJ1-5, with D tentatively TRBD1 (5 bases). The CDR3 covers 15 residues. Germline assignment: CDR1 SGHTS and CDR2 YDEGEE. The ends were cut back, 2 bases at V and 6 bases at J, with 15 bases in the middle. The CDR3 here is CASSLPWFGAQPQHF. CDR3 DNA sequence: TGTGCCAGCAGCTTACCGTGGTTTGGGGCTCAGCCCCAGCATTTT.

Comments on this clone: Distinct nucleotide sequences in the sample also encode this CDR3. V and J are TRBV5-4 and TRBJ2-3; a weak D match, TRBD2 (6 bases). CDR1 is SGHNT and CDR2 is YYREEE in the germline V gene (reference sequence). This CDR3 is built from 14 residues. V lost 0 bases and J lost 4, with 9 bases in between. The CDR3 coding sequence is TGTGCCAGCAGCTTGGCGGGAGTTGCAGATACGCAGTATTTT. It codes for CASSLAGVADTQYF.

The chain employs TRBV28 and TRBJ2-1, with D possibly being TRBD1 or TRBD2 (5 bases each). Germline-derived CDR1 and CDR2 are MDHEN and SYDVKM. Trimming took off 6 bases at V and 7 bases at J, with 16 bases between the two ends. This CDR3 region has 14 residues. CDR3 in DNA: TGTGCCAGCAGGAAGTCCGGGACGCTTAATGAGCAGTTCTTC. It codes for CASRKSGTLNEQFF.

The CDR3 is CASSSEGDHNEQFF. The CDR3 DNA reads TGCGCCAGCAGCTCGGAAGGCGACCACAATGAGCAGTTCTTC. The V call is TRBV5-1, the J call TRBJ2-1; D is unclear. CDR1 SGHRS and CDR2 YFSETQ come from the germline V gene. V lost 3 bases to trimming and J lost 5 bases, with 12 bases between them. The CDR3 extends over 14 amino acids.

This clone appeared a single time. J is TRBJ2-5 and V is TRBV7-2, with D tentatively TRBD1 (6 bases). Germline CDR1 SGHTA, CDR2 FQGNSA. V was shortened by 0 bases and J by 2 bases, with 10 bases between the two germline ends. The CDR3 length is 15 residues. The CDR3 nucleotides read TGTGCCAGCAGCTTAGCTACAGGGATACAAGAGACCCAGTACTTC. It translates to CASSLATGIQETQYF.

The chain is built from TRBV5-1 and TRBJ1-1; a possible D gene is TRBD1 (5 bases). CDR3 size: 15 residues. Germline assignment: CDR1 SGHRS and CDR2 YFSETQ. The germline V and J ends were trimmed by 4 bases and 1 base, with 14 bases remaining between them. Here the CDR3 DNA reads TGCGCCAGCAGCCTCGGGCCGGGGGGGAACACTGAAGCTTTCTTT. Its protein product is CASSLGPGGNTEAFF.

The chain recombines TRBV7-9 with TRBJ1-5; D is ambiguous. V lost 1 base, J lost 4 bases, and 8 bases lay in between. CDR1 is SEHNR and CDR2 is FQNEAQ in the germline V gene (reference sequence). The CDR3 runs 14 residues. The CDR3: CASSLGQANQPQHF. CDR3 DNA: TGTGCCAGCAGCTTAGGGCAGGCTAATCAGCCCCAGCATTTT.

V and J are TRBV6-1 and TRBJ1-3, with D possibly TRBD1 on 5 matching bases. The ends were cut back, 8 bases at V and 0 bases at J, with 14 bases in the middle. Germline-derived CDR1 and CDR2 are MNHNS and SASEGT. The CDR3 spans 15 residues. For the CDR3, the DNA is TGTGCCAGCGTGAGGGACGCCGACTCTGGAAACACCATATATTTT. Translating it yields CASVRDADSGNTIYF.

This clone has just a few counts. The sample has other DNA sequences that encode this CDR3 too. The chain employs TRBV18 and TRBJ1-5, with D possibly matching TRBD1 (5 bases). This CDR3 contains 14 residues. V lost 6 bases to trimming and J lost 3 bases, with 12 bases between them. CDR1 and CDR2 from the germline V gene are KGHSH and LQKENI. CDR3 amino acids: CASSPGASNQPQHF. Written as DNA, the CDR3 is TGTGCCAGCTCCCCCGGGGCCTCCAATCAGCCCCAGCATTTT. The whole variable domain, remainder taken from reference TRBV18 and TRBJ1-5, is NAGVMQNPRHLVRRRGQEARLRCSPMKGHSHVYWYRQLPEEGLKFMVYLQKENIIDESGMPKERFSAEFPKEGPSILRIQQVVRGDSAAYFCASSPGASNQPQHFGDGTRLSIL.